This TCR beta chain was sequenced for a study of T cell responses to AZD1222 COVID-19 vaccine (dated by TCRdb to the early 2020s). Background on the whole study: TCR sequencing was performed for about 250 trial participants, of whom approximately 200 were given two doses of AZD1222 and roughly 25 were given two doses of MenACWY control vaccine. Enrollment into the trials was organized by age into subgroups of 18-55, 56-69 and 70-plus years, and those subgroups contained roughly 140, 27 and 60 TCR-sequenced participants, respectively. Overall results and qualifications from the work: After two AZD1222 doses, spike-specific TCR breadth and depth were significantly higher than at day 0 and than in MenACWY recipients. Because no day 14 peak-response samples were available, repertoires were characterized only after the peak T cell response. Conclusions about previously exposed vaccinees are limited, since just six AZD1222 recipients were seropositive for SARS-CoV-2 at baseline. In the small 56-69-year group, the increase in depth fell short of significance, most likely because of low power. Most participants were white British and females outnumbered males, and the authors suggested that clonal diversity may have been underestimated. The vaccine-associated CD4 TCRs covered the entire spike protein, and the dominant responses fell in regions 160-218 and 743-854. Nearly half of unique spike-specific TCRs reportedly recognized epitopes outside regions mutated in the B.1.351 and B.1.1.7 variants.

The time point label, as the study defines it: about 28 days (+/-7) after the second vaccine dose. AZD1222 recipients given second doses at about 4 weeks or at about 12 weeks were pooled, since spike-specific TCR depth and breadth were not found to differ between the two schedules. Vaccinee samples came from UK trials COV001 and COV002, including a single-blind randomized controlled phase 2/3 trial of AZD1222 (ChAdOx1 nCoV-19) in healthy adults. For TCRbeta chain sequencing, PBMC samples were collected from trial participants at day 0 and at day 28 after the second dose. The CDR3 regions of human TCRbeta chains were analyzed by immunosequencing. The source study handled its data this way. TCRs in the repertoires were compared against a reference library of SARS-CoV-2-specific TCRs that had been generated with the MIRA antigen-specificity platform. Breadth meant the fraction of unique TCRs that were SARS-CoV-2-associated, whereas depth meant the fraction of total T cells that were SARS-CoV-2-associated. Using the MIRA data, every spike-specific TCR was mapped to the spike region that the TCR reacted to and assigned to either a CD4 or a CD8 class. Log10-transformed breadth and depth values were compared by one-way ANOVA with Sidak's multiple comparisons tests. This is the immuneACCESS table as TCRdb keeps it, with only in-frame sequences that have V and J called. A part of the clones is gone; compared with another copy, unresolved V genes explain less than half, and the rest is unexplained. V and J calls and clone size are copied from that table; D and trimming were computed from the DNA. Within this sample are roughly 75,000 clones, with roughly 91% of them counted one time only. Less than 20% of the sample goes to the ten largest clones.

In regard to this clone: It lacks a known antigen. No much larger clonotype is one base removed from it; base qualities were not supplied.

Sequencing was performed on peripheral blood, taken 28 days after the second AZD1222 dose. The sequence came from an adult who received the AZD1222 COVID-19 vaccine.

The CDR3 reads CASRYPTVNQPQHF. The sequenced DNA: TGTGCCAGCAGGTACCCGACGGTGAATCAGCCCCAGCATTTT. Recombination joined TRBV28 with TRBJ1-5, with no confidently assigned D gene. V is cut by 6 bases and J by 4 bases, and the space between the germline ends is 13 bases. From a lookup of the germline V gene, CDR1 and CDR2 are MDHEN and SYDVKM. Spanning cysteine to phenylalanine, the CDR3 consists of 14 amino acids. The kept DNA is CDR3 alone, 42 bases in frame from the first base.